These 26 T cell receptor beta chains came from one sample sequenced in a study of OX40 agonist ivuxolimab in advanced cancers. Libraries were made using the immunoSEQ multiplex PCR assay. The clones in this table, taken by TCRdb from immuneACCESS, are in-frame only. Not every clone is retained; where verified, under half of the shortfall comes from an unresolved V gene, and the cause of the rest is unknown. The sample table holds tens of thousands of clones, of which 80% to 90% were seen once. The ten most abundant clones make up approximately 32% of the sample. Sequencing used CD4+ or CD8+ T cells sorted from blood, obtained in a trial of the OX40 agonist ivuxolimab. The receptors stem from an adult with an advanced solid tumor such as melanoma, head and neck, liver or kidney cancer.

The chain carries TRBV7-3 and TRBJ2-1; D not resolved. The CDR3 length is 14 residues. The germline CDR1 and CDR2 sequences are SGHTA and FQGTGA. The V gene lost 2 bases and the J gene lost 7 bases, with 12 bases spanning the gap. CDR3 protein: CASSLFPSTNEQFF. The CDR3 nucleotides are TGTGCCAGCAGCTTATTTCCTAGTACGAATGAGCAGTTCTTC. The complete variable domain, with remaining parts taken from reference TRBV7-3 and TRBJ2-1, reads GAGVSQTPSNKVTEKGKYVELRCDPISGHTALYWYRQSLGQGPEFLIYFQGTGAADDSGLPNDRFFAVRPEGSVSTLKIQRTERGDSAVYLCASSLFPSTNEQFFGPGTRLTVL.

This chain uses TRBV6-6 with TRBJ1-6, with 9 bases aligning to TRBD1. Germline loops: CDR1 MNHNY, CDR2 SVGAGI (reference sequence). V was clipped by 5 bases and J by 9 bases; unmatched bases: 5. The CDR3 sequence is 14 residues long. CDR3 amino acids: CASSVQGASSPLHF. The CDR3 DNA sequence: TGTGCCAGCAGTGTACAGGGGGCTAGTTCACCCCTCCACTTT.

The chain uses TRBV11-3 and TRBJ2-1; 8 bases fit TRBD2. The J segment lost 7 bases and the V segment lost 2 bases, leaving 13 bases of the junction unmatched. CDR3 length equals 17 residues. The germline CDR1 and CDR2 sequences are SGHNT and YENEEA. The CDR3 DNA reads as TGTGCCAGCAGCTTATACGGGGGGGCCGAAGGGTCAAATGAGCAGTTCTTC. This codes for CASSLYGGAEGSNEQFF.

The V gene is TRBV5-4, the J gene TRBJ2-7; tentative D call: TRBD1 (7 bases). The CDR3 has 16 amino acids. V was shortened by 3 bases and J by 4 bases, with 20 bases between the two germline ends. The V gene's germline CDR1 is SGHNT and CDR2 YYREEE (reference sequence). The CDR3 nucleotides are TGTGCCAGCAGCTCCGGCTTAGGCAGGGGGAGGTACGAGCAGTACTTC. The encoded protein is CASSSGLGRGRYEQYF.

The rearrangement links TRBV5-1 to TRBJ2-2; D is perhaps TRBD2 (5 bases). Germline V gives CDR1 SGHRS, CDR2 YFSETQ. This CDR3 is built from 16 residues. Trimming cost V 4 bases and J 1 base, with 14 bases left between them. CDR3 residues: CASSQGLAVNTGELFF. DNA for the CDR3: TGCGCCAGCAGCCAAGGTCTAGCTGTGAACACCGGGGAGCTGTTTTTT.

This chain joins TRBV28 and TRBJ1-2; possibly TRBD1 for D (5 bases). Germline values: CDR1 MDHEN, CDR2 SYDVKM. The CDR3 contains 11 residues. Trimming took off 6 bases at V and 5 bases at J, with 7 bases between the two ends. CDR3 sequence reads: CASRGEYGYTF. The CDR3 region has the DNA TGTGCCAGCAGAGGGGAGTATGGCTACACCTTC.

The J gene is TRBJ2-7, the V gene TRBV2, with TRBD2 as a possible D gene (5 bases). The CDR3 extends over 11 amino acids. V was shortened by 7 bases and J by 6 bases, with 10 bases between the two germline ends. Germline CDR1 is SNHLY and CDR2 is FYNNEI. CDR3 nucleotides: TGTGCCAGCATGGGAGTGGGCGAGCAGTACTTC. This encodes CASMGVGEQYF.

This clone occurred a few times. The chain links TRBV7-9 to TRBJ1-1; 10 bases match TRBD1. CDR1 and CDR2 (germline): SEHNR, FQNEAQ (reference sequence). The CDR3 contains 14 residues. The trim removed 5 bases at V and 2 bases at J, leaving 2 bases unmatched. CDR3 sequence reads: CASSPTGGNTEAFF. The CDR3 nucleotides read TGTGCCAGCAGCCCGACAGGGGGCAACACTGAAGCTTTCTTT.

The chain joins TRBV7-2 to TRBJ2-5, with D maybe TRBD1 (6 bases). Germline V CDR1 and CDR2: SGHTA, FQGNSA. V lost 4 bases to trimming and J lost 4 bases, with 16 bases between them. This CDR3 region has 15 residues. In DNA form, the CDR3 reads TGTGCCAGCAGCTCCATGATGGGGGCGGCAGAGACCCAGTACTTC. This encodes CASSSMMGAAETQYF. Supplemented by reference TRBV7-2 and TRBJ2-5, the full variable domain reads GAGVSQSPSNKVTEKGKDVELRCDPISGHTALYWYRQSLGQGLEFLIYFQGNSAPDKSGLPSDRFSAERTGGSVSTLTIQRTQQEDSAVYLCASSSMMGAAETQYFGPGTRLLVL.

CDR3 sequence (DNA): TGCAGCGCCGTACGGGTTCGGACAGCTAACTATGGCTACACCTTC. It codes for CSAVRVRTANYGYTF. The rearrangement links TRBV29-1 to TRBJ1-2; D perhaps matches TRBD1 (6 bases). Germline V gene data show CDR1 as SQVTM and CDR2 as ANQGSEA. Trimming removed 7 bases at V and 0 bases at J, with 18 bases between. The CDR3 contains 15 residues.

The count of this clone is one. The CDR3, as DNA: TGCAGCGTTGGAGGGGCAGGCCGCGGCTACGAGCAGTACTTC. This encodes CSVGGAGRGYEQYF. J is TRBJ2-7 and V is TRBV29-1, with D possibly called TRBD1 or TRBD2 (5 bases each). V lost 4 bases to trimming and J lost 3 bases, with 16 bases between them. CDR3 length equals 14 residues. Per the germline V gene, CDR1 is SQVTM and CDR2 is ANQGSEA.

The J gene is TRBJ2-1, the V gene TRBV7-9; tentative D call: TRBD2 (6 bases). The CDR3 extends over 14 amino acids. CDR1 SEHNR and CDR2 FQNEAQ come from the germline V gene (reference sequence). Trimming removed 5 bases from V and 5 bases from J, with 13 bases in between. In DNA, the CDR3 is TGTGCCAGCAGCCCAAAGGGAGGAAACAATGAGCAGTTCTTC. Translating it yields CASSPKGGNNEQFF. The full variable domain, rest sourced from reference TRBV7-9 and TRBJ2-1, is DTGVSQNPRHKITKRGQNVTFRCDPISEHNRLYWYRQTLGQGPEFLTYFQNEAQLEKSRLLSDRFSAERPKGSFSTLEIQRTEQGDSAMYLCASSPKGGNNEQFFGPGTRLTVL.

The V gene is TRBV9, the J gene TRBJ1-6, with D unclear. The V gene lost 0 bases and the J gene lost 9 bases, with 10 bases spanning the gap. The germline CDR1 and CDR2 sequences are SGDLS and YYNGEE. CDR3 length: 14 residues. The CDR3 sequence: CASSVGMAGSPLHF. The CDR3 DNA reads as TGTGCCAGCAGCGTAGGAATGGCGGGTTCACCCCTCCACTTT. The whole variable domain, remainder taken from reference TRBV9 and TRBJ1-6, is DSGVTQTPKHLITATGQRVTLRCSPRSGDLSVYWYQQSLDQGLQFLIQYYNGEERAKGNILERFSAQQFPDLHSELNLSSLELGDSALYFCASSVGMAGSPLHFGNGTRLTVT.

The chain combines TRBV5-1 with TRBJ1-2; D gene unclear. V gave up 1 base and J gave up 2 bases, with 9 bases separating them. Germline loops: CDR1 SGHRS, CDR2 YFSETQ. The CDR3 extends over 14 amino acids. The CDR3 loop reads CASSLQSPNYGYTF. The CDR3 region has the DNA TGCGCCAGCAGCTTGCAAAGCCCGAACTATGGCTACACCTTC.

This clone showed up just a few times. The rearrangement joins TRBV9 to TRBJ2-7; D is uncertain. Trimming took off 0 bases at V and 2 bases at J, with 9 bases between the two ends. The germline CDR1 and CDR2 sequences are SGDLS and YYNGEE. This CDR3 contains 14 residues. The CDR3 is CASSVGPTAYEQYF. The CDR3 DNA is TGTGCCAGCAGCGTAGGACCGACCGCCTACGAGCAGTACTTC.

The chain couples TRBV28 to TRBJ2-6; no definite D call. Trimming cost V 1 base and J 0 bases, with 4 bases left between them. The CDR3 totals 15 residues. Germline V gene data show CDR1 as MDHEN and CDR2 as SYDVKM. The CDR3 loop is CASSLSGSGANVLTF. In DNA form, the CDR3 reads TGTGCCAGCAGTTTATCCGGCTCTGGGGCCAACGTCCTGACTTTC. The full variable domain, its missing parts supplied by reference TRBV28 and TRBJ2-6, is DVKVTQSSRYLVKRTGEKVFLECVQDMDHENMFWYRQDPGLGLRLIYFSYDVKMKEKGDIPEGYSVSREKKERFSLILESASTNQTSMYLCASSLSGSGANVLTFGAGSRLTVL.

The CDR3 DNA sequence: TGCGCCAGCAGCCCCAGCTACAGGGGGGAGACCCAGTACTTC. This translates into CASSPSYRGETQYF. The chain couples TRBV5-1 to TRBJ2-5, with 8 bases identical to TRBD1. CDR3 length: 14 residues. Trimming removed 4 bases from V and 5 bases from J; junction bases left unmatched: 7. The V gene's germline CDR1 is SGHRS and CDR2 YFSETQ.

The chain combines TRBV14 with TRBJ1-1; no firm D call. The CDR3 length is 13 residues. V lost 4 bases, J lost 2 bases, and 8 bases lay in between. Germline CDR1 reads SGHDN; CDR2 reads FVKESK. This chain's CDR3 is CASSRQTNTEAFF. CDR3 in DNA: TGTGCCAGCAGCCGGCAGACTAACACTGAAGCTTTCTTT. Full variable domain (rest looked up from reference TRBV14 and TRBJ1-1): EAGVTQFPSHSVIEKGQTVTLRCDPISGHDNLYWYRRVMGKEIKFLLHFVKESKQDESGMPNNRFLAERTGGTYSTLKVQPAELEDSGVYFCASSRQTNTEAFFGQGTRLTVV.

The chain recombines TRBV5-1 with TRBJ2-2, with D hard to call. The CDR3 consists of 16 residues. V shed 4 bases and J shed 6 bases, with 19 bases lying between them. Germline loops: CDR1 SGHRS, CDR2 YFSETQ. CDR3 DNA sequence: TGCGCCAGCAGCACCTTGGGCCCTGCGGTAGCCGGGGAGCTGTTTTTT. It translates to CASSTLGPAVAGELFF. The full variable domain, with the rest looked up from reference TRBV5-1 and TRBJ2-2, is KAGVTQTPRYLIKTRGQQVTLSCSPISGHRSVSWYQQTPGQGLQFLFEYFSETQRNKGNFPGRFSGRQFSNSRSEMNVSTLELGDSALYLCASSTLGPAVAGELFFGEGSRLTVL.

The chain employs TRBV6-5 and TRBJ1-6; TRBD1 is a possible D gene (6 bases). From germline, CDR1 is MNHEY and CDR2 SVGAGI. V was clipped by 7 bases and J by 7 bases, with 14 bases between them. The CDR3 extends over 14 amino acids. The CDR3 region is CASTLTGWNSPLHF. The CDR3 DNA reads TGTGCCAGCACTTTAACAGGGTGGAATTCACCCCTCCACTTT.

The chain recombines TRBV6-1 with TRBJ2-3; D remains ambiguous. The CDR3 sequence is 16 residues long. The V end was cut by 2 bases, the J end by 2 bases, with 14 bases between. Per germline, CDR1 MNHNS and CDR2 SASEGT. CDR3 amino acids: CASSEIGVGPTDTQYF. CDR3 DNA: TGTGCCAGCAGTGAAATTGGGGTGGGCCCCACAGATACGCAGTATTTT.

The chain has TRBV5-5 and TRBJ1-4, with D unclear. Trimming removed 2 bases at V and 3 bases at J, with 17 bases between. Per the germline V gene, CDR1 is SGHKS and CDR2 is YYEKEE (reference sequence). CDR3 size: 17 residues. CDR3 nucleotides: TGTGCCAGCAGCTTAAGTCTCGTGACACTAGCTAATGAAAAACTGTTTTTT. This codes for CASSLSLVTLANEKLFF. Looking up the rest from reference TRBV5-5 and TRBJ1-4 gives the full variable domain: DAGVTQSPTHLIKTRGQQVTLRCSPISGHKSVSWYQQVLGQGPQFIFQYYEKEERGRGNFPDRFSARQFPNYSSELNVNALLLGDSALYLCASSLSLVTLANEKLFFGSGTQLSVL.

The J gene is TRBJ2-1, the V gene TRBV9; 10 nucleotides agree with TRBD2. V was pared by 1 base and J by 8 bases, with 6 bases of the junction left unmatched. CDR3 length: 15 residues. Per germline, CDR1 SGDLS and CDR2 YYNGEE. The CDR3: CASSVTPSGSDEQFF. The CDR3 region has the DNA TGTGCCAGCAGCGTAACGCCTAGCGGGAGCGATGAGCAGTTCTTC.

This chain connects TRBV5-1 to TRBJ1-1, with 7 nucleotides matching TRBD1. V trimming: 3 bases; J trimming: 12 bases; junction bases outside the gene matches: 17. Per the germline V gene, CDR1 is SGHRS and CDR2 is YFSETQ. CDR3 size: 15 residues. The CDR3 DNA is TGCGCCAGCAGCTCGGATAGACACAGGGGACCATTTTCTTTCTTT. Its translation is CASSSDRHRGPFSFF.

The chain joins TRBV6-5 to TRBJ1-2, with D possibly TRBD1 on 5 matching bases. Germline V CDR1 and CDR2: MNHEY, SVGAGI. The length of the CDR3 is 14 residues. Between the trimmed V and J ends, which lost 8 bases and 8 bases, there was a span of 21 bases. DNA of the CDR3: TGTGCCAGCGGCAGAGAGGGGAGGTTGTGGGGCTACACCTTC. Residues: CASGREGRLWGYTF.

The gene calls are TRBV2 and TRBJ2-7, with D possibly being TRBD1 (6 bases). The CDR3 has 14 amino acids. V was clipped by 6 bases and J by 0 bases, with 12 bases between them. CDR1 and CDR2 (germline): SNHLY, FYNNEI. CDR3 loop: CASRYGQISYEQYF. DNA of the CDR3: TGTGCCAGCAGATATGGACAGATCTCCTACGAGCAGTACTTC.